This T cell receptor beta chain comes out of a study of cytomegalovirus exposure and HLA in healthy donors. PCR was performed using 60 Vbeta and 13 Jbeta primers. Produced via immunoSEQ multiplex PCR; TCRdb's table is partial and in-frame only. Its table records tens of thousands of clones. V lost 0 bases to trimming and J lost 6 bases; unmatched junction nucleotides: 11. The germline V gene has CDR1 MNHEY and CDR2 SMNVEV (reference sequence). The CDR3 has 16 amino acids. The chain employs TRBV27 and TRBJ2-7; TRBD2 matches at 7 bases. This receptor was taken from a woman aged 40-49 years in good health and CMV-seropositive. Sequencing was carried out using PBMCs. The CDR3 DNA reads TGTGCCAGCAGTTTATCGGATGGAGGGAGGGCCCGCGAGCAGTACTTC. As protein: CASSLSDGGRAREQYF.